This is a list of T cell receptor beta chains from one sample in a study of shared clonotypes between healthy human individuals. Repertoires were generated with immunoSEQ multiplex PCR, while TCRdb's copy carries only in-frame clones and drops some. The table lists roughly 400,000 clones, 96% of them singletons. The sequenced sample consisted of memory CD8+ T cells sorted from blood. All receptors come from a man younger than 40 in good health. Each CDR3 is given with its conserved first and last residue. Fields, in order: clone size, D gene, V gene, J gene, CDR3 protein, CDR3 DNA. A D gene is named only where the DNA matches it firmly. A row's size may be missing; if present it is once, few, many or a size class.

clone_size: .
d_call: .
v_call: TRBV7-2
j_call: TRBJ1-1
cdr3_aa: CASSFRVNTEAFF
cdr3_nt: TGTGCCAGCAGCTTTAGGGTGAACACTGAAGCTTTCTTT

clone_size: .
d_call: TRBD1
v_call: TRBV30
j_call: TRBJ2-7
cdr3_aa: CAWSLGTGPQYF
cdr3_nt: TGTGCCTGGAGTCTAGGGACAGGCCCCCAGTACTTC

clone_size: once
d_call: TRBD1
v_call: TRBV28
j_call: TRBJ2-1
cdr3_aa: CASSLTGGSYNEQFF
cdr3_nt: TGTGCCAGCAGTTTGACAGGGGGCTCCTACAATGAGCAGTTCTTC

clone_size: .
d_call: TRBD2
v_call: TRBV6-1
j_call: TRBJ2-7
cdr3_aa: CASSEDLGLGALVEYF
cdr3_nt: TGTGCCAGCAGTGAAGACCTCGGACTAGGTGCGCTAGTCGAGTACTTC

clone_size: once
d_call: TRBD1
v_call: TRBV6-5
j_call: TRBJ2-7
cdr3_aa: CASRSGGEQYF
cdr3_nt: TGTGCCAGCCGGTCAGGGGGCGAGCAGTACTTC

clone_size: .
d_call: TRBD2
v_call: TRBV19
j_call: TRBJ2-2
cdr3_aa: CASRGVASGNTGELFF
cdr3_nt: TGTGCCAGTAGGGGGGTGGCTAGCGGTAACACCGGGGAGCTGTTTTTT

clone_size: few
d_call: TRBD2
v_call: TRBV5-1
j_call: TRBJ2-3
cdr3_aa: CASSLGTSGTDTQYF
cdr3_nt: TGCGCCAGCAGCTTGGGGACTAGCGGGACAGATACGCAGTATTTT

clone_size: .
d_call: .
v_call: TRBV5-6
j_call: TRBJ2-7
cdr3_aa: CASSLAGSYEQYF
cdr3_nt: TGTGCCAGCAGCTTGGCGGGATCCTACGAGCAGTACTTC

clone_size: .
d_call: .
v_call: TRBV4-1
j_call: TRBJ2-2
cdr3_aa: CASRDSTANTGELFF
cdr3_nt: TGCGCCAGCAGAGACTCGACAGCGAACACCGGGGAGCTGTTTTTT

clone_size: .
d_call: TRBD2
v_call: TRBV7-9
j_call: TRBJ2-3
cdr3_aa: CASSSTSGRVVDTQYF
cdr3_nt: TGTGCCAGCAGTTCCACTAGCGGGAGGGTCGTAGATACGCAGTATTTT

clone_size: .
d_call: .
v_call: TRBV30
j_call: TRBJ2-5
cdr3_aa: CAWSVRGFETQYF
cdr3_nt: TGTGCCTGGAGTGTTCGTGGGTTCGAGACCCAGTACTTC

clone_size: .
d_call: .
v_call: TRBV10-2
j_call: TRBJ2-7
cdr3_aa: CASSNRDIYEQYF
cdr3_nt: TGCGCCAGCAGTAACCGGGACATCTACGAGCAGTACTTC

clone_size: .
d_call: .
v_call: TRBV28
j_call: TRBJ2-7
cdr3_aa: CASSNYRDEQYF
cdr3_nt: TGTGCCAGCAGTAATTACAGGGACGAGCAGTACTTC

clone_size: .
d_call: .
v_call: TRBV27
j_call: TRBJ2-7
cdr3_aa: CASSFRTTRGYEQYF
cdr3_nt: TGTGCCAGCAGTTTTCGGACTACCAGAGGGTACGAGCAGTACTTC

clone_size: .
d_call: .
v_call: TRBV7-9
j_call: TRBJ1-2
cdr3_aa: CASSPAGGAFSYGYTF
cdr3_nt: TGTGCCAGCAGCCCCGCCGGGGGCGCGTTTAGTTATGGCTACACCTTC

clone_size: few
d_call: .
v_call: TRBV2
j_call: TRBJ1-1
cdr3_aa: CASSAYILNTEAFF
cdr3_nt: TGTGCCAGCAGTGCGTACATCTTGAACACTGAAGCTTTCTTT

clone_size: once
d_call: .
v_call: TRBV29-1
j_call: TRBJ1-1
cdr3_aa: CSAPLTGNTEAFF
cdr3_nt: TGCAGCGCGCCCCTGACAGGGAACACTGAAGCTTTCTTT

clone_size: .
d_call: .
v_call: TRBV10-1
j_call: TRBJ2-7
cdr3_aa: CASRSDRPGYF
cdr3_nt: TGCGCCAGCAGATCGGACAGACCTGGGTACTTC

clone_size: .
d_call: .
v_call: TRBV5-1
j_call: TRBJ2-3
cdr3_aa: CASMWANGNTDTQYF
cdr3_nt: TGCGCCAGCATGTGGGCGAACGGGAATACAGATACGCAGTATTTT

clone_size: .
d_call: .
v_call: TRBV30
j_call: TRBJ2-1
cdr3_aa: CACIEGTSYNEQFF
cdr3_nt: TGTGCCTGTATTGAGGGAACCTCCTACAATGAGCAGTTCTTC

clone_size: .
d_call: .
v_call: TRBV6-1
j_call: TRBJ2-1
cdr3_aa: CASSWGRGNEQFF
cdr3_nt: TGTGCCAGCAGTTGGGGAAGGGGCAATGAGCAGTTCTTC

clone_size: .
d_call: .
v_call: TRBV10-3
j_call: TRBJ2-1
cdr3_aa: CAISEYRASAYNEQFF
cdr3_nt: TGTGCCATCAGTGAGTACCGGGCTAGCGCCTACAATGAGCAGTTCTTC

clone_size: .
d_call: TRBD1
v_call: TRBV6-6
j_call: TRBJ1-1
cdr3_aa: CASSYPAGGRNTEAFF
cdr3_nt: TGTGCCAGCAGTTACCCGGCAGGGGGGAGGAACACTGAAGCTTTCTTT

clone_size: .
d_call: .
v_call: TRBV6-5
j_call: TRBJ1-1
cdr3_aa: CASSYTRQGTEAFF
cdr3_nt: TGTGCCAGCAGTTATACCCGTCAGGGCACTGAAGCTTTCTTT

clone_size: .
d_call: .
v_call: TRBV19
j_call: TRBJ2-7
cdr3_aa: CASSGGSSSYEQYF
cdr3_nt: TGTGCCAGTAGTGGGGGGTCCTCCTCCTACGAGCAGTACTTC

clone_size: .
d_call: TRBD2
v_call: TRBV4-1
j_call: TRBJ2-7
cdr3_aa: CASSPGLAHLGEQYF
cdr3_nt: TGCGCCAGCAGCCCCGGACTAGCCCATTTGGGGGAGCAGTACTTC

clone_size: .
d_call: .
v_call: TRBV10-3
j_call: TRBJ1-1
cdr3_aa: CAIRPDGANTEAFF
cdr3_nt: TGTGCCATCAGACCCGACGGGGCGAACACTGAAGCTTTCTTT

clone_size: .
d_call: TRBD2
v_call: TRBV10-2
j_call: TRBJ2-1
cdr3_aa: CASSGSGSGDNEQFF
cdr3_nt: TGCGCCAGCAGTGGTAGCGGGAGTGGTGACAATGAGCAGTTCTTC

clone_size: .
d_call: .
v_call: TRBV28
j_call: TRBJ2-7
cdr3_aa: CASSLVRQYSYEQYF
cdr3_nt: TGTGCCAGCAGTTTAGTCCGGCAGTACTCCTACGAGCAGTACTTC